This TCR beta chain is from a study of T-cell memory formation after mild COVID-19. TCRalpha and TCRbeta libraries used 5'RACE with constant-segment primers and UMIs. TCRdb re-called the 5' RACE reads with MiXCR, one entry per CDR3 protein. The profile shows around 470,000 distinct CDR3 sequences, 20% of them singletons. CDR1 and CDR2 from the germline V gene are SGHRS and YFSETQ. The CDR3 is made up of 18 amino acids. Trimming removed 4 bases from V and 1 base from J, with 22 bases in between. Findings of the study overall: Within pre-infection memory, some responding clones were found, suggesting cross-reactive memory joined. Contracting CD4+ clones were located mainly in CM and EM, and CD8+ clones in EMRA.

As regards this clonotype: What it binds is not known.

The chain carries TRBV5-1 and TRBJ2-3; tentatively, D is TRBD2 (6 bases). Input material: PBMCs or a T cell subset sorted from them (not recorded which). This clonotype originated in an adult woman who had mild COVID-19 (a few samples of this study predate the infection). Cell type and time point are not known. DNA of the CDR3: TGCGCCAGCAGCCTGGCTCTAGCGCTGACACAACGCACAGATACGCAGTATTTT. Translating gives CASSLALALTQRTDTQYF.